These T cell receptor beta chains were read from a single sample in a study of blood T cell repertoires in COVID-19. Method: immunoSEQ multiplex PCR; TCRdb's copy keeps in-frame clones and lacks some. The sample carries about 350,000 clones, more than 75% recorded once. Sequencing used PBMCs or T cells enriched from blood (not recorded which). All receptors come from a woman in her 30s who had recovered from COVID-19. CDR3s include the opening cysteine and the closing phenylalanine or tryptophan. The order of the fields is V gene, J gene, CDR3 length, CDR3 protein.

TRBV11-2	TRBJ1-6	17	CASSSWAGSSYNSPLHF
TRBV13	TRBJ1-5	16	CASSFGSQGVRQPQHF
TRBV6-5	TRBJ1-4	13	CASSRGSNEKLFF
TRBV4-2	TRBJ1-3	15	CASSQDQQSGNTIYF
TRBV7-2	TRBJ2-7	14	CASSYPGELREQYF
TRBV6-5	TRBJ2-5	13	CASSSGIRETQYF
TRBV4-1	TRBJ2-7	17	CASSQEEVAGGSYEQYF
TRBV19	TRBJ2-3	13	CASSTQSTDTQYF
TRBV28	TRBJ1-5	14	CASIQGGSNQPQHF
TRBV27	TRBJ1-4	14	CASSLRRTGEKLFF
TRBV2	TRBJ1-5	15	CASSVGRALNQPQHF
TRBV15	TRBJ1-4	16	CATSREQGAGGEKLFF
TRBV19	TRBJ2-6	16	CASSIGGGTGANVLTF
TRBV7-4	TRBJ1-5	12	CASSFIPQPQHF
TRBV19	TRBJ2-1	14	CASSPPLTGPEQFF
TRBV30	TRBJ1-1	12	CAWSRDYTEAFF
TRBV2	TRBJ2-1	16	CASSERGLAGNNEQFF
TRBV9	TRBJ2-2	14	CASSSRQTTGELFF
TRBV9	TRBJ2-5	15	CASSTRTGHRETQYF
TRBV7-2	TRBJ2-5	15	CASGRSGGFQETQYF
TRBV7-9	TRBJ1-6	12	CASSSLGAPLHF